The source of this T cell receptor beta chain is a study of cytotoxic CD8 clonotypes in ibrutinib-treated CLL. Method: immunoSEQ multiplex PCR; TCRdb's copy keeps in-frame clones and lacks some. The sample has around 77,000 clones; 75% to 85% are singletons. Germline V CDR1 and CDR2: ENHRY, SYGVKD. Trimming pared 3 bases from V and 3 bases from J, leaving 9 bases between. This CDR3 has 13 residues. In the case of this clone: The antigen remains undetermined.

General study findings and limits: Baseline clonality, higher than in age-matched healthy donors, tracked circulating CD8+ T-cell counts.

The receptor was isolated from a human donor with chronic lymphocytic leukemia. Here the sequenced sample was PBMCs, taken at disease progression, from a patient treated with ibrutinib. This chain uses TRBV10-3 with TRBJ2-7, with D possibly TRBD1 on 5 matching bases. The DNA for the CDR3 is TGTGCCATCAGTGAACAGGCCAGCTACGAGCAGTACTTC. This translates into CAISEQASYEQYF.